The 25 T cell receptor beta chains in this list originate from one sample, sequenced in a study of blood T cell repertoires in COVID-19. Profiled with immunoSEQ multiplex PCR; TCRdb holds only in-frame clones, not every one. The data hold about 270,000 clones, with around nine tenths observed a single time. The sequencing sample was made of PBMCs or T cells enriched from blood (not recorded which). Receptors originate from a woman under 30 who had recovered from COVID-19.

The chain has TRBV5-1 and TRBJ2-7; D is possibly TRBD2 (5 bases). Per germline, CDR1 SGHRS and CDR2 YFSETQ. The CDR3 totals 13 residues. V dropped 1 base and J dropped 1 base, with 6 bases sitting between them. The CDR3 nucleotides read TGCGCCAGCAGCTTGCGGGGATCCTACGAGCAGTACTTC. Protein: CASSLRGSYEQYF. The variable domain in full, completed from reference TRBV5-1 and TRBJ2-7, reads KAGVTQTPRYLIKTRGQQVTLSCSPISGHRSVSWYQQTPGQGLQFLFEYFSETQRNKGNFPGRFSGRQFSNSRSEMNVSTLELGDSALYLCASSLRGSYEQYFGPGTRLTVT.

The DNA for the CDR3 is TGTGCCAGCAGCCCCCAGGGGGCTAACCCTTACAATGAGCAGTTCTTC. Translation: CASSPQGANPYNEQFF. The rearrangement joins TRBV3-1 (or the pseudogene TRBV3-2) to TRBJ2-1; 8 bases fit TRBD1. CDR3 length equals 16 residues. With V trimmed by 4 bases and J by 4 bases, 9 bases remained unmatched. Looked up from germline, CDR1 is LGHDT and CDR2 is YNNKEL (reference sequence).

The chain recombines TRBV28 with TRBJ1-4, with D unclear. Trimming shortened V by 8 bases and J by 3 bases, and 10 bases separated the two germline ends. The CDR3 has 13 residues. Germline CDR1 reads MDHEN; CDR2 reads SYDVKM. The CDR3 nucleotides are TGTGCCAGCTATAACATCTCTAATGAAAAACTGTTTTTT. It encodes CASYNISNEKLFF.

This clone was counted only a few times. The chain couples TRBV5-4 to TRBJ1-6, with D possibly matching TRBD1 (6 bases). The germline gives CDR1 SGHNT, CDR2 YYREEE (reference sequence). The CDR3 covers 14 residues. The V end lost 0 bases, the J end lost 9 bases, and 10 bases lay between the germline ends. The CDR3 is CASSLAGGGSPLHF. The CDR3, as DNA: TGTGCCAGCAGCTTGGCGGGGGGCGGTTCACCCCTCCACTTT. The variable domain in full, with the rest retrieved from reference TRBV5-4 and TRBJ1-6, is ETGVTQSPTHLIKTRGQQVTLRCSSQSGHNTVSWYQQALGQGPQFIFQYYREEENGRGNFPPRFSGLQFPNYSSELNVNALELDDSALYLCASSLAGGGSPLHFGNGTRLTVT.

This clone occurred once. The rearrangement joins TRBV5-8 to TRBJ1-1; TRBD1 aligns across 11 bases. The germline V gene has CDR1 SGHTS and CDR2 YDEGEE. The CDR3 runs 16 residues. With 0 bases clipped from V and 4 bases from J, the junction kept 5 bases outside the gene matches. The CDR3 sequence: CASSLGTGGESTEAFF. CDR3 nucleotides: TGTGCCAGCAGCTTGGGGACAGGGGGCGAGAGCACTGAAGCTTTCTTT.

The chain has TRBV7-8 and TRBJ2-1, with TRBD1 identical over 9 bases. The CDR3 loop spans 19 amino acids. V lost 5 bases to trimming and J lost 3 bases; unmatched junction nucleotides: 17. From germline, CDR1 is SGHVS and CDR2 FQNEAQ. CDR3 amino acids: CASSPLHDRGISNYNEQFF. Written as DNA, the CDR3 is TGTGCCAGCAGCCCCCTCCACGACAGGGGGATATCCAACTACAATGAGCAGTTCTTC.

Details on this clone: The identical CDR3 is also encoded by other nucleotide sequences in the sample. CDR3 in amino acids: CASGLPGTANTGELFF. CDR3 nucleotides: TGTGCTAGTGGTTTACCCGGGACAGCGAACACCGGGGAGCTGTTTTTT. The chain recombines TRBV12-5 with TRBJ2-2; 7 bases align to TRBD1. The CDR3 covers 16 residues. The J segment lost 0 bases and the V segment lost 3 bases, leaving 4 bases of the junction unmatched. The germline V gene has CDR1 LGHNT and CDR2 FRNRAP. Using reference TRBV12-5 and TRBJ2-2 for the parts outside the CDR3, the full variable domain is DARVTQTPRHKVTEMGQEVTMRCQPILGHNTVFWYRQTMMQGLELLAYFRNRAPLDDSGMPKDRFSAEMPDATLATLKIQPSEPRDSAVYFCASGLPGTANTGELFFGEGSRLTVL.

The CDR3 sequence is CASSHSGLAGSSYEQYF. CDR3 sequence (DNA): TGTGCCAGCAGCCACTCGGGACTAGCGGGGAGCTCCTACGAGCAGTACTTC. The rearrangement joins TRBV6-2 or TRBV6-3 to TRBJ2-7; 13 positions match TRBD2. The CDR3 has 17 amino acids. The J segment lost 0 bases and the V segment lost 6 bases, leaving 8 bases of the junction unmatched. The V gene's germline CDR1 is MNHEY and CDR2 SVGEGT.

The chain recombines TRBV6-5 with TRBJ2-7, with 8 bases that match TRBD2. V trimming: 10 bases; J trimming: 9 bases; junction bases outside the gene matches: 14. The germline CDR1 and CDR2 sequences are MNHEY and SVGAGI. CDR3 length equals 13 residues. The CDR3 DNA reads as TGTGCCACTCGTGAGTCGAGCGGGAGTGGGCAGTACTTC. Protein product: CATRESSGSGQYF.

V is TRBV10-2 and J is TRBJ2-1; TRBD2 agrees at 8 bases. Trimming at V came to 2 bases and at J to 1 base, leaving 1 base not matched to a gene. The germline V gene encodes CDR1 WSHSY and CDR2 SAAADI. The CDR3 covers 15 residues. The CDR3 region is CASSETSGSYNEQFF. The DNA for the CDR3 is TGCGCCAGCAGTGAGACTAGCGGATCCTACAATGAGCAGTTCTTC.

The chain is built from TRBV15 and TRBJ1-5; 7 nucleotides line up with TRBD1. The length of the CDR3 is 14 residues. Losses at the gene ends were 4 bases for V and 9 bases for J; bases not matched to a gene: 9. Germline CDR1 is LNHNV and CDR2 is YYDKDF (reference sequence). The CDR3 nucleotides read TGTGCCACCAGCACGGACAGGATCCCGGGGCCCCAGCATTTT. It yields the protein CATSTDRIPGPQHF.

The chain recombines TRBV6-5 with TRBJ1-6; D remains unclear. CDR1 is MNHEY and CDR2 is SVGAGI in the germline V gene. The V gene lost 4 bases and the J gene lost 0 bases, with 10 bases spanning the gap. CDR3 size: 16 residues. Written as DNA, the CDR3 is TGTGCCAGCAGTTTATCATCCAGCTCCTATAATTCACCCCTCCACTTT. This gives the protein CASSLSSSSYNSPLHF.

CDR3 sequence: CAWSLSGGSYSNQPQHF. The DNA of the CDR3 is TGTGCCTGGAGTCTCTCGGGAGGGAGTTATAGCAATCAGCCCCAGCATTTT. J is TRBJ1-5 and V is TRBV30; D unclear. This CDR3 has 17 residues. Germline V gene data show CDR1 as GTSNPN and CDR2 as SVGIG (reference sequence). Trimming pared 2 bases from V and 0 bases from J, leaving 17 bases between.

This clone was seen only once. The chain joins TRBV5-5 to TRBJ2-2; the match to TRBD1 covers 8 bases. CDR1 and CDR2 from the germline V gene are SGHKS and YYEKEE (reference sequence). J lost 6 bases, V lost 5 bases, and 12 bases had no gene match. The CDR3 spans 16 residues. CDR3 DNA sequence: TGTGCCAGCAGACCCAATGGACAGGGTGTCGCCGGGGAGCTGTTTTTT. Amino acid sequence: CASRPNGQGVAGELFF.

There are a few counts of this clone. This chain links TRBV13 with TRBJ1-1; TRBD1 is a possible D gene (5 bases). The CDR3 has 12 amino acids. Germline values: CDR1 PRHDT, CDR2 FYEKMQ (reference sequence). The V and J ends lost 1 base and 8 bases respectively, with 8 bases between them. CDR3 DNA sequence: TGTGCCAGCAGCTTAGTGGGGGGAGAAGCTTTCTTT. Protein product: CASSLVGGEAFF. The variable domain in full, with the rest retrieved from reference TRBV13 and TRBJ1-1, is AAGVIQSPRHLIKEKRETATLKCYPIPRHDTVYWYQQGPGQDPQFLISFYEKMQSDKGSIPDRFSAQQFSDYHSELNMSSLELGDSALYFCASSLVGGEAFFGQGTRLTVV.

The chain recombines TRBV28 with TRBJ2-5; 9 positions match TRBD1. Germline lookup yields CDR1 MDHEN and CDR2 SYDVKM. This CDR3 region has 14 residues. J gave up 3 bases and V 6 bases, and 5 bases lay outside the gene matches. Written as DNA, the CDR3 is TGTGCCAGCAGCTCGGACAGGGGTAAAGAGACCCAGTACTTC. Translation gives CASSSDRGKETQYF.

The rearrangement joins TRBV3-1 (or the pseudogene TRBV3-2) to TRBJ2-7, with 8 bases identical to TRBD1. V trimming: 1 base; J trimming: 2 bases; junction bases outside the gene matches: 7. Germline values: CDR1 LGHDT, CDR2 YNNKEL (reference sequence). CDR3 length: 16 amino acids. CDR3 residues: CASSQGRTGRTYEQYF. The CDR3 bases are TGTGCCAGCAGCCAAGGACGGACAGGGAGGACCTACGAGCAGTACTTC.

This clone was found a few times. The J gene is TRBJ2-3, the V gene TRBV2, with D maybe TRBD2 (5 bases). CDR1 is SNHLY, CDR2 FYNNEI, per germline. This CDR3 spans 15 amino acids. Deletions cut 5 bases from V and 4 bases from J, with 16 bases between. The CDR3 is CASSLTNLAADTQYF. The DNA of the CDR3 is TGTGCCAGCAGTCTTACCAATCTAGCAGCAGATACGCAGTATTTT.

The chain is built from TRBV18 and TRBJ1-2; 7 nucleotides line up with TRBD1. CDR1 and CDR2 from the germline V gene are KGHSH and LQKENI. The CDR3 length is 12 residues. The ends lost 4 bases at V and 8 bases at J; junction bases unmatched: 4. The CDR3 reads CASSLDRAGYTF. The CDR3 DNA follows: TGTGCCAGCTCACTCGACAGGGCGGGCTACACCTTC.

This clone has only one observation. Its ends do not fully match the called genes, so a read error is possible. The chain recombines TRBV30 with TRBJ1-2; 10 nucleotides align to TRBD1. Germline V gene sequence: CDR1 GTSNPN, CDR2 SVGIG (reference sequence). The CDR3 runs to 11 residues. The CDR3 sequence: CAWTGQGILAF. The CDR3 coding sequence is TGTGCCTGGACGGGACAGGGGATATTGGCCTTC.

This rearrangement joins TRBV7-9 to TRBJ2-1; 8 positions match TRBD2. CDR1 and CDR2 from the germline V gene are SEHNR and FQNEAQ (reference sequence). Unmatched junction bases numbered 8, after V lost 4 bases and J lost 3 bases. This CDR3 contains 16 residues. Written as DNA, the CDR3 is TGTGCCAGCAGCTCACAGCCGGGACTAGTCTACAATGAGCAGTTCTTC. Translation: CASSSQPGLVYNEQFF.

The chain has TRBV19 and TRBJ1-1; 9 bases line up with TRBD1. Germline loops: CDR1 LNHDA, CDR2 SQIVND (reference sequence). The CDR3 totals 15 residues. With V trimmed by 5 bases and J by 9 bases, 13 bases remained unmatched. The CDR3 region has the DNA TGTGCCAGTAGTTCTCACCGGGACAGGGATAAACAAGCTTTCTTT. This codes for CASSSHRDRDKQAFF.

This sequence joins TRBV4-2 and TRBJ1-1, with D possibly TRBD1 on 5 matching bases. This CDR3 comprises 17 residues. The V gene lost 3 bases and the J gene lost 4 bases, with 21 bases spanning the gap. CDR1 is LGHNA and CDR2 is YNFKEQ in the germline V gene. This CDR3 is CASSHFGAGGTATEAFF. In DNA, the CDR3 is TGTGCCAGCAGCCACTTTGGGGCGGGAGGGACCGCCACTGAAGCTTTCTTT.

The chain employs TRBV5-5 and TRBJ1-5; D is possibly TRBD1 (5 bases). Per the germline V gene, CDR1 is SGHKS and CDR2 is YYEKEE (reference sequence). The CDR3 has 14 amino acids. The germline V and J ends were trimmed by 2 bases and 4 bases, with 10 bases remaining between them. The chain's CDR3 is CASSFQGDNQPQHF. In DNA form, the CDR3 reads TGTGCCAGCAGCTTTCAGGGTGATAATCAGCCCCAGCATTTT.

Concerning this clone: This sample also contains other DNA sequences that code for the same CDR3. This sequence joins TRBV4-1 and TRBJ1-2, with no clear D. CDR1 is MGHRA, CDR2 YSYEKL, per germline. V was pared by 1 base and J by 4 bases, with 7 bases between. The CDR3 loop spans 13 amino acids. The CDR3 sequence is CASSQGGGYGYTF. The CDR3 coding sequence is TGCGCCAGCAGCCAAGGGGGAGGCTATGGCTACACCTTC.